This T cell receptor beta chain was documented in a study of blood T cell repertoires in COVID-19. Study background: COVID-19 samples collected from the United States, Italy and Spain covered acute and convalescent phases.

The authors' processing: Estimated nucleated cell counts came from reference gene primer amplification. The assay was immunoSEQ multiplex PCR, and TCRdb's table has in-frame clones only and misses some. V and J calls and clone size follow that table, whereas D and trimming were derived from the DNA. The sample contains some 180,000 clones, around nine tenths of which appear only once. CDR3 length: 15 amino acids. Germline V lookup: CDR1 MDHEN, CDR2 SYDVKM. Trimming removed 4 bases from V and 6 bases from J, with 16 bases in between. The chain uses TRBV28 and TRBJ1-5; perhaps TRBD1 as D (5 bases). The TCR originated in a man aged 50 to 60 who had recovered from COVID-19. The sample taken for sequencing was peripheral blood. CDR3 nucleotides: TGTGCCAGCAGTTCTGAAGGACATTTAACTCAGCCCCAGCATTTT. Its translation is CASSSEGHLTQPQHF.